This TCR beta chain was retrieved from a study of blood T cell repertoires in COVID-19. Turning to the study itself: The United States, Italy and Spain supplied acute and convalescent COVID-19 samples. In each case, the material was cDNA or gDNA derived from T cells, B-cell-depleted T cells, or PBMCs.

Trimming took off 7 bases at V and 15 bases at J, with 16 bases between the two ends. From germline, CDR1 is SNHLY and CDR2 FYNNEI. CDR3 length: 11 amino acids. How the authors handled the data: Reference gene primer amplification gave nucleated cell count estimates. This table comes from immunoSEQ multiplex PCR, and its TCRdb copy is limited to in-frame clones, with some not included. D and trimming come from the DNA, and the V and J calls and clone size come from that table. The data hold about 250,000 clones, with roughly 86% observed a single time. This clonotype originated in an older woman who had recovered from COVID-19. Material: peripheral blood. The V call is TRBV2, the J call TRBJ2-1; perhaps TRBD2 as D (5 bases). For the CDR3, the DNA is TGTGCCAGCACCCCGGGATTTAGCAGGTTCTTC. Its protein is CASTPGFSRFF.